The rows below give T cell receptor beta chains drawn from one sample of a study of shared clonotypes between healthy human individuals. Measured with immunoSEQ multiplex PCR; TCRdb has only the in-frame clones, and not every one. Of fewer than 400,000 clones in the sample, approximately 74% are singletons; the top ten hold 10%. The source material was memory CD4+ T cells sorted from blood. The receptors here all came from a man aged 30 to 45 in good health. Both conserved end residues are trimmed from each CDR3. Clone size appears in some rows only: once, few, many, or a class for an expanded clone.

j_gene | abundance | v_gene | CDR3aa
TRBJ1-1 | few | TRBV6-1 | ASSKSGHSNTEAF
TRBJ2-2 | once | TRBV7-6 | ASTLDPRGTGELF
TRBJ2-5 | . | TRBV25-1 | ASSEPSGRGARETQY
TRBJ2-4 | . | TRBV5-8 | ASSSGDRAGVNIQY
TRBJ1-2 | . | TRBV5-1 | ASSLSGTGDHGYT
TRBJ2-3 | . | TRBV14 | ASSAFQGGTDTQY
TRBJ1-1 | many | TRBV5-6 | ASSFFQGNTEAF
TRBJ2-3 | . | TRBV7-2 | ASSLALAGDTQY
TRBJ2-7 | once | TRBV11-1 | ASSLAQRSGTATYEQY
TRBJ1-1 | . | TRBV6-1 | ASSVGPNTEAF
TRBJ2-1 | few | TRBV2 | ASMFNNEQF
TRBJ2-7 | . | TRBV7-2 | ASSLGLGYEQY
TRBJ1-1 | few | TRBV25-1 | ACRRLHEAF
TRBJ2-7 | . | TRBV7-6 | ASSLGGLAGVYEQY
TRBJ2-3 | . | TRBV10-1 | ASSDRGWTDTQY
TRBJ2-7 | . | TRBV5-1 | ASSSNRGSSYEQY
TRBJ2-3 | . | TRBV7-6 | ASSLVAGGGTDTQY
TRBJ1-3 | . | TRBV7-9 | ASSSTTGSGNTIY
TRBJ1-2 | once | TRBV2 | ASTEGSGVDYGYT
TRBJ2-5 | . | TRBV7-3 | ASSLGGLETQY
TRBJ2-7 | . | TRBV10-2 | ASSDRTSDYSYEQY
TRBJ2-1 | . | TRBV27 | ASRNFALEESYNEQF